The entry below describes one T cell receptor (beta chain). Its recognized antigen is unknown. Nothing much larger sits one base from this clone, and base qualities are not available. V is shortened by 6 bases, J by 0 bases, and the region joining them spans 21 bases. Taken from the germline V gene (reference sequence), the CDR1 and CDR2 loops are MNHEY and SMNVEV. The CDR3 goes from the cysteine to the phenylalanine over 17 residues. CDR3 DNA is the only sequence kept; it has 51 bases, read in frame from the first base. This specimen comes from a study of blood T cell repertoires in COVID-19 (dated by TCRdb to 2018 to 2020). Regarding the study in general: Samples covering the acute and convalescent phases of COVID-19 were provided by collaborators in the United States, Italy and Spain. The repertoires were released in a freely available public database intended as a resource for research on the immune response to SARS-CoV-2. A de-identified subject ID, COVID-19 status, age in years and sex were almost always included in the sample metadata. Subjects who had been exposed to COVID-19, were actively infected with it, or had recovered from it provided the deeply sampled blood TCRbeta repertoires that made up the dataset. The samples were drawn from the first 160 participants of the ongoing ImmuneRACE study and from some 1,300 subjects provided by 6 global collaborators. The prospective study material was composed of cDNA or gDNA derived from T cells, B-cell-depleted T cells, or PBMCs. Where available, HLA class I and class II types were obtained from metadata supplied by the sample provider rather than from assay-based typing.

TCRbeta CDR3 regions were amplified from genomic DNA by means of the immunoSEQ Assay, a bias-controlled multiplex PCR. Processing in the source paper ran as follows. Nucleated cell counts per sample were estimated from amplification of reference gene primers within the assay. To quantify the absolute abundance of each unique TCRbeta CDR3 rearrangement, sequence reads were collapsed and filtered. For each sample, productive Simpson clonality was calculated as the square root of Simpson's diversity index over productive rearrangements. The source is immuneACCESS, and TCRdb retained only in-frame sequences with V and J called. Part of the clones is not carried over; for the studies checked, unresolved V genes explain less than half of this, and the remainder is unexplained. V and J calls and clone size are copied from that table; D and trimming were computed from the DNA. Recorded for this sample are roughly 180,000 clones; roughly 81% of them occurred a single time. The ten largest account for around 5% of the sample.

One collaborating source in Seattle enrolled patients during active infection and followed them longitudinally through the course of disease. Whole blood was collected in K2EDTA tubes by collaborating institutions according to the institutions' own protocols. For TCRbeta analysis, collaborators shipped samples as frozen whole blood, isolated PBMCs, or DNA extracted from either of those sample types. Study-wide conclusions, independent of this receptor: How much clinical and demographic metadata was included differed by source and by participant, and the metadata was provided uncurated.

This clonotype was sampled from a woman in her fifties or sixties with COVID-19, enrolled during active disease. The chain is assembled from TRBV27 and TRBJ2-7; a weak D assignment points to TRBD2 (6 bases agree). Specimen: peripheral blood. The sequenced DNA: TGTGCCAGCAGCCCGGGGGAGGCCTACTTACTCTCCTACGAGCAGTACTTC. Protein translation: CASSPGEAYLLSYEQYF.